Listed below are T cell receptor beta chains from one sample, sequenced in a study of vaccination and CD4 T cells after COVID-19. The antigens these receptors bind are not known. Each CDR3 protein gets one entry after TCRdb re-called the PCR reads with MiXCR. Among 13,000 to 15,000 distinct CDR3 sequences listed, over 45% were seen once. Sequencing was performed on CD4+ T cells from blood, cultured in vitro. These receptors were taken from a human donor who had recovered from COVID-19. CDR3s include the opening cysteine and the closing phenylalanine or tryptophan.

v_gene,j_gene,CDR3aa
TRBV6-1,TRBJ1-2,CASSEDGGAGYGYTF
TRBV21-1,TRBJ2-1,CASSDRAGGHSYNEQFF
TRBV6-5,TRBJ2-4,CASSYSPAQNIQYF
TRBV20-1,TRBJ1-5,CSARTTPQPQHF
TRBV20-1,TRBJ2-1,CSALGAGRDEQFF
TRBV5-8,TRBJ2-4,CASSLVGTSDIQYF
TRBV6-1,TRBJ1-5,CASTRANPNQPQHF
TRBV19,TRBJ2-1,CASSLGQGAANEQFF
TRBV20-1,TRBJ2-7,CSASLAGYEQYF
TRBV6-2/TRBV6-3,TRBJ2-1,CASSFSPTSGSYNEQFF
TRBV6-5,TRBJ1-2,CASSYLEGGGYTF
TRBV28,TRBJ2-7,CASSPGAGGKLGQYF
TRBV6-2/TRBV6-3,TRBJ2-7,CASSYISGLYEQYF
TRBV7-9,TRBJ2-2,CASSLGLPLTGELFF
TRBV19,TRBJ1-4,CASSARDRGLEKLFF